A selection of T cell receptor beta chains follows, all from one sample in a study of prognosis after radiotherapy for stage I lung cancer. TCRdb reprocessed the multiplex PCR reads with MiXCR, giving one entry per CDR3 protein. The sample includes roughly 27,000 distinct CDR3 sequences, under 60% of them seen just once. The starting material was PBMCs, obtained before or after stereotactic body radiation therapy (not recorded which). These receptors all stem from a donor at least 50 years old with non-small cell lung cancer. CDR3s include the opening cysteine and the closing phenylalanine or tryptophan.

len: 13; v_gene: TRBV18; CDR3aa: CASSVTGITEAFF
len: 13; v_gene: TRBV20-1; CDR3aa: CSASRGVEDTQYF
len: 15; v_gene: TRBV5-1; CDR3aa: CASSLETGGADGYTF
len: 17; v_gene: TRBV10-2; CDR3aa: CVSTRLPDSPSTDTQYF
len: 12; v_gene: TRBV20-1; CDR3aa: CSAQRSYNEQFF
len: 14; v_gene: TRBV27; CDR3aa: CASSEDLSGSTIYF
len: 15; v_gene: TRBV12-3/TRBV12-4; CDR3aa: CASSWGGRRNGELFF
len: 15; v_gene: TRBV9; CDR3aa: CASSDLAGSTDTQCF
len: 13; v_gene: TRBV7-3; CDR3aa: CASSLQGGYEQYF
len: 15; v_gene: TRBV6-5; CDR3aa: CASSSPDSLSYEQYF
len: 17; v_gene: TRBV12-3/TRBV12-4; CDR3aa: CASSLGLGTGLTGELFF
len: 15; v_gene: TRBV7-2; CDR3aa: CASSPQGLALDTQYF
len: 15; v_gene: TRBV19; CDR3aa: CASTTGGRAGTPLHF
len: 11; v_gene: TRBV24-1; CDR3aa: CATIVGHQQYF
len: 15; v_gene: TRBV4-1; CDR3aa: CASSQERQGIGELFF
len: 15; v_gene: TRBV7-8; CDR3aa: CASSLRASETDTQYF
len: 18; v_gene: TRBV6-2/TRBV6-3; CDR3aa: CASSYNVTSVTYYYEQYF
len: 16; v_gene: TRBV7-8; CDR3aa: CASSYTMGTGRYEQYF
len: 14; v_gene: TRBV10-3; CDR3aa: CAISGGQMNTEAFF
len: 16; v_gene: TRBV4-1; CDR3aa: CASSQESQGANTEAFF
len: 12; v_gene: TRBV2; CDR3aa: CASEPDYNEQFF
len: 13; v_gene: TRBV7-2; CDR3aa: CASSLNSQETQYF
len: 16; v_gene: TRBV9; CDR3aa: CASSVSGGLLQETQYF
len: 12; v_gene: TRBV4-1; CDR3aa: CASSQGLNEQFF
len: 14; v_gene: TRBV19; CDR3aa: CASRRTGGSEPQHF
len: 16; v_gene: TRBV20-1; CDR3aa: CSARTGQLTINQPQHF
len: 15; v_gene: TRBV5-1; CDR3aa: CASSSKDRGRTEAFF
len: 15; v_gene: TRBV20-1; CDR3aa: CSAIPTGGMPGELFF
len: 14; v_gene: TRBV11-2; CDR3aa: CASSPYGGTYEQYF
len: 16; v_gene: TRBV6-1; CDR3aa: CASSHRDGVKFNEQFF
len: 15; v_gene: TRBV7-2; CDR3aa: CASSPSGMAYNEQFF
len: 16; v_gene: TRBV27; CDR3aa: CASSLLTGNRNTEAFF
len: 14; v_gene: TRBV20-1; CDR3aa: CSASVISRANEQFF
len: 19; v_gene: TRBV12-3/TRBV12-4; CDR3aa: CASRYTGRLEISGANVLTF
len: 15; v_gene: TRBV27; CDR3aa: CASRLGQGSNQPQHF
len: 15; v_gene: TRBV20-1; CDR3aa: CSARVEGTGVSPLHF